Listed below are T cell receptor beta chains from one sample, sequenced in a study of T cells in Graves' hyperthyroidism and ophthalmopathy. TCRdb recomputed calls from the multiplex PCR reads with MiXCR, one row per CDR3 protein. The table has under 250,000 distinct CDR3 sequences, 15% to 20% seen once. Source material: blood. Receptor source: a man in his forties or fifties with Graves' hyperthyroidism. Each CDR3 is given with its conserved first and last residue. Fields, in order: V gene, CDR3 length, J gene, clone size, D gene, CDR3 DNA, CDR3 protein. D genes are given only for firm matches. A clone size is listed for some rows: how often the clone was seen (once, few, many), or a class if it is expanded.

V gene: TRBV30; CDR3 length: 12; J gene: TRBJ1-2; clone size: many; D gene: NA; CDR3 DNA: TGTGCCTGGAGCCCCGGACTCTATGGCTACACCTTC; CDR3 protein: CAWSPGLYGYTF
V gene: TRBV3-1; CDR3 length: 13; J gene: TRBJ1-6; clone size: NA; D gene: NA; CDR3 DNA: TGTGCCAGCAGCCAAGCCCCCCAGGGGCCCCTCCACTTT; CDR3 protein: CASSQAPQGPLHF
V gene: TRBV2; CDR3 length: 15; J gene: TRBJ2-2; clone size: many; D gene: NA; CDR3 DNA: TGTGCCAGCTTGGGTGGGGCACGAGGCACCGGGGAGCTGTTTTTT; CDR3 protein: CASLGGARGTGELFF
V gene: TRBV19; CDR3 length: 15; J gene: TRBJ2-7; clone size: NA; D gene: NA; CDR3 DNA: TGTGCCAGTAGGGCCTGGGGGCGCCGGGATTACGAGCAGTACTTC; CDR3 protein: CASRAWGRRDYEQYF
V gene: TRBV20-1; CDR3 length: 20; J gene: TRBJ2-3; clone size: many; D gene: TRBD2; CDR3 DNA: TGCAGTGCTAGCTTAGACAGGGTATGGGGGACTAGCGGGAGTGCAGATACGCAGTATTTT; CDR3 protein: CSASLDRVWGTSGSADTQYF
V gene: TRBV11-2; CDR3 length: 14; J gene: TRBJ2-1; clone size: many; D gene: NA; CDR3 DNA: TGTGCCAGCAGCTTTATTAAAACCGACAATGAGCAGTTCTTC; CDR3 protein: CASSFIKTDNEQFF
V gene: TRBV9; CDR3 length: 14; J gene: TRBJ2-2; clone size: NA; D gene: TRBD2; CDR3 DNA: TGTGCCAGCAGCGCTAGCGGCAGGGACGGGGAGCTGTTTTTT; CDR3 protein: CASSASGRDGELFF
V gene: TRBV29-1; CDR3 length: 13; J gene: TRBJ1-1; clone size: NA; D gene: TRBD1; CDR3 DNA: TGCAGCGCGACAGGGGGTATGAACACTGAAGCTTTCTTT; CDR3 protein: CSATGGMNTEAFF
V gene: TRBV27; CDR3 length: 14; J gene: TRBJ2-3; clone size: many; D gene: NA; CDR3 DNA: TGTGCCAGCAGTTTCATCGGGAGTACAGATACGCAGTATTTT; CDR3 protein: CASSFIGSTDTQYF
V gene: TRBV12-3/TRBV12-4; CDR3 length: 17; J gene: TRBJ2-5; clone size: NA; D gene: TRBD2; CDR3 DNA: TGTGCCAGCAGGGGCGGGGGGGGGGGGGGGCGTCTACGGACCCAGTACTTC; CDR3 protein: CASRGGGGGGRLRTQYF
V gene: TRBV28; CDR3 length: 13; J gene: TRBJ1-6; clone size: NA; D gene: NA; CDR3 DNA: TGTGCCAGCAGCTTAGAAGTTAATTCACCCCTCCACTTT; CDR3 protein: CASSLEVNSPLHF
V gene: TRBV3-1; CDR3 length: 14; J gene: TRBJ2-7; clone size: few; D gene: NA; CDR3 DNA: TGTGCCAGCAGCCAAGGGACATACTCCTACGAGCAGTACTTC; CDR3 protein: CASSQGTYSYEQYF
V gene: TRBV28; CDR3 length: 18; J gene: TRBJ2-2; clone size: many; D gene: TRBD2; CDR3 DNA: TGTGCCAGCAGTTTAAGGCGAGATAGCGGGGGAACGACCGGGGAGCTGTTTTTT; CDR3 protein: CASSLRRDSGGTTGELFF
V gene: TRBV20-1; CDR3 length: 15; J gene: TRBJ2-7; clone size: NA; D gene: TRBD1; CDR3 DNA: TGCAGTGCCTCACTCCTCGGGACAGGGGGCTACGAGCAGTACTTC; CDR3 protein: CSASLLGTGGYEQYF
V gene: TRBV9; CDR3 length: 14; J gene: TRBJ2-4; clone size: many; D gene: NA; CDR3 DNA: TGTGCCAGCAGCGGGCAGTGGTCAGGGAACATTCAGTACTTC; CDR3 protein: CASSGQWSGNIQYF
V gene: TRBV6-5; CDR3 length: 13; J gene: TRBJ1-5; clone size: NA; D gene: NA; CDR3 DNA: TGTGCCAGCAGTTATAACAGGGACCAGCCCCAGCATTTT; CDR3 protein: CASSYNRDQPQHF
V gene: TRBV12-3/TRBV12-4; CDR3 length: 16; J gene: TRBJ2-3; clone size: many; D gene: TRBD2; CDR3 DNA: TGTGCCAGCACCCTCCGACTAGCGGGAGGGTCAGATACGCAGTATTTT; CDR3 protein: CASTLRLAGGSDTQYF
V gene: TRBV5-5; CDR3 length: 14; J gene: TRBJ2-7; clone size: few; D gene: NA; CDR3 DNA: TGTGCCAGCAGTAACGAGTGGCTATCCTACGAGCAGTACTTC; CDR3 protein: CASSNEWLSYEQYF
V gene: TRBV20-1; CDR3 length: 13; J gene: TRBJ1-1; clone size: NA; D gene: NA; CDR3 DNA: TGCAGTGCTAGAGGGGCGTGGGACACTGAAGCTTTCTTT; CDR3 protein: CSARGAWDTEAFF
V gene: TRBV5-1; CDR3 length: 16; J gene: TRBJ2-1; clone size: NA; D gene: TRBD2; CDR3 DNA: TGCGCCAGCAGCTTGGGGTGGACTAGACTTACCAATGAGCAGTTCTTC; CDR3 protein: CASSLGWTRLTNEQFF
V gene: TRBV29-1; CDR3 length: 15; J gene: TRBJ2-7; clone size: many; D gene: TRBD1; CDR3 DNA: TGCAGCGTCGTCCCCCGGGACAGAAGCTCCTACGAGCAGTACTTC; CDR3 protein: CSVVPRDRSSYEQYF
V gene: TRBV18; CDR3 length: 16; J gene: TRBJ2-1; clone size: NA; D gene: TRBD2; CDR3 DNA: TGTGCCAGCTCACCATTAGCGGGCCGCCCCTTCAATGAGCAGTTCTTC; CDR3 protein: CASSPLAGRPFNEQFF